This TCR beta chain was obtained from a study of blood T cell repertoires in COVID-19. Background on the study: The samples span acute and convalescent COVID-19 from the United States, Italy and Spain. The analysed material was cDNA or gDNA that came from T cells, B-cell-depleted T cells, or PBMCs.

In the source study's methods: Nucleated cell counts were estimated from reference gene primer amplification. TCRdb's table, derived via immunoSEQ multiplex PCR, lists solely in-frame clones and lacks some. The V and J calls and clone size are taken from that table; D and trimming were inferred from the DNA. The table has about 100,000 clones, around four fifths seen once; the top ten hold about 10%. The source of this sequence is a man aged 35 to 55 with active or convalescent COVID-19. Input material: peripheral blood.

For the CDR3, the DNA is TGTGCCAGCTCACCACCGGTAGGGGTAAAAGAGACCCAGTACTTC. Encoded protein: CASSPPVGVKETQYF. J is TRBJ2-5 and V is TRBV18, with a tentative D call TRBD1 (5 bases). This CDR3 spans 15 amino acids. Per the germline V gene, CDR1 is KGHSH and CDR2 is LQKENI. V was pared by 0 bases and J by 3 bases, with 11 bases between. The full variable domain, with the rest looked up from reference TRBV18 and TRBJ2-5, is NAGVMQNPRHLVRRRGQEARLRCSPMKGHSHVYWYRQLPEEGLKFMVYLQKENIIDESGMPKERFSAEFPKEGPSILRIQQVVRGDSAAYFCASSPPVGVKETQYFGPGTRLLVL.